This T cell receptor (beta chain) was identified during a study of Tregs in tolerant kidney transplant recipients. For this clone: Its matching antigen is unknown.

Profiled with immunoSEQ multiplex PCR; TCRdb holds only in-frame clones, not every one. The sample has 55,000 to 75,000 clones, around 87% seen once. Whole-study results and caveats: Antigen-driven expansion was suggested because donor-specific Tregs expanded more than all Tregs in tolerant patients.

Mixed chimerism was transient after nonmyeloablative marrow transplants from related graft donors. CD4+CD25+CD127- Tregs, CD4+CD25- non-Tregs, CD4 and CD8 cells were sorted. The junction had 7 bases not matched to a gene; V was cut back by 4 bases and J by 3 bases. Per germline, CDR1 LGHNA and CDR2 YNFKEQ. The CDR3 has 15 residues. This sequence originates from a human patient who received a combined kidney and bone marrow transplant. Part of the T cells may come from the graft donor. This chain joins TRBV4-2 and TRBJ1-1; 8 nucleotides match TRBD1. This material consisted of CD4+ T cells from blood (PBMCs), taken 6 months after the transplant. In DNA form, the CDR3 reads TGTGCCAGCAGCCGTCAGGGGGCTAAAGACACTGAAGCTTTCTTT. Translating it yields CASSRQGAKDTEAFF.